This T cell receptor (beta chain) is from a study of HIV-infected children after antiretroviral therapy interruption. Unique molecular identifiers were included in an RNA-based 3' RACE TCR library. TCRdb reprocessed the 3' RACE reads with MiXCR, giving one entry per CDR3 protein. The sample has over 7,000 distinct CDR3 sequences, about a sixth seen once. Documented treatment: PENTA 11 planned treatment interruption arm or continuous ART arm. At least 24 weeks of at least three-drug ART, in children 2 to 15 years. This clonotype qualifies as medium-sized. This CDR3 region has 11 residues. Germline V gives CDR1 MGHDK, CDR2 SYGVNS. V dropped 2 bases and J dropped 8 bases, with 6 bases sitting between them.

This TCR came from a pool of human donors with HIV. The genes are TRBV25-1 and TRBJ1-1; D gene uncertain. This material consisted of CD45RO+ CD8+ T cells from PBMCs, pooled from several time points, taken from a donor given antiretroviral therapy, either interrupted or continuous. Indicated subset: memory CD8+ CD45RO+ CD45RA- T cells. The CDR3 region is CASSEGDEAFF. CDR3 sequence (DNA): TGTGCCAGCAGTGAAGGTGACGAAGCTTTCTTT.